Listed below are T cell receptor beta chains from one sample, sequenced in a study of blood T cells in healthy people across ages. TCRdb re-called the 5' RACE reads through MiXCR, storing one row per CDR3 protein. The sample carries fewer than 900,000 distinct CDR3 sequences, about half recorded once. The sequenced sample was blood. The receptors were gathered from a woman aged 55-70 years in good health. Both conserved end residues are trimmed from each CDR3.

j_call: TRBJ1-1; v_call: TRBV7-2; cdr3_aa: ASSHPNTEAF
j_call: TRBJ1-1; v_call: TRBV25-1; cdr3_aa: ASRKSRLSDTEAF
j_call: -; v_call: TRBV6-2/TRBV6-3; cdr3_aa: AIDSGLAGGEQY
j_call: TRBJ2-1; v_call: TRBV20-1; cdr3_aa: SARAGTSEYNEQF
j_call: -; v_call: TRBV4-2; cdr3_aa: ASSQEGDAPYEQY
j_call: TRBJ2-7; v_call: TRBV2; cdr3_aa: ASTNSGTGGNEQY
j_call: TRBJ1-2; v_call: TRBV27; cdr3_aa: ASSSNKQPNYGYT
j_call: TRBJ2-1; v_call: TRBV3-1; cdr3_aa: ASRLTGTGVNEQF
j_call: TRBJ2-3; v_call: TRBV28; cdr3_aa: ASEGLAGQSTDTQY
j_call: TRBJ2-7; v_call: TRBV20-1; cdr3_aa: SARDGAVSYEQY
j_call: TRBJ1-2; v_call: TRBV10-3; cdr3_aa: AIWDGPANYGYT
j_call: TRBJ2-5; v_call: TRBV20-1; cdr3_aa: SARDPLAGGVETQY
j_call: TRBJ2-3; v_call: TRBV4-3; cdr3_aa: ASSHLAAGTDTQY
j_call: TRBJ2-1; v_call: TRBV20-1; cdr3_aa: SAFPVSGRVHEQF
j_call: TRBJ2-1; v_call: TRBV20-1; cdr3_aa: SASPKRDEQF
j_call: TRBJ2-5; v_call: TRBV9; cdr3_aa: ASSVTGTTGAQY
j_call: TRBJ2-3; v_call: TRBV25-1; cdr3_aa: ASSAKTSGDTDTQY
j_call: TRBJ2-5; v_call: TRBV6-1; cdr3_aa: ASSGGTGGFSGETQY
j_call: TRBJ2-1; v_call: TRBV27; cdr3_aa: ASRTGVNRGNEQF
j_call: TRBJ2-1; v_call: TRBV7-2; cdr3_aa: ASSLGGQVSSKQF
j_call: TRBJ1-1; v_call: TRBV9; cdr3_aa: ASSGGAEQEAF
j_call: -; v_call: TRBV30; cdr3_aa: AWSVLTGYEQY
j_call: TRBJ2-5; v_call: TRBV9; cdr3_aa: ASSPYPGLLGETQY
j_call: TRBJ2-5; v_call: TRBV11-2; cdr3_aa: ASSFDRGGETQY
j_call: TRBJ1-4; v_call: TRBV4-2; cdr3_aa: ASSQMAGQGSEKLF